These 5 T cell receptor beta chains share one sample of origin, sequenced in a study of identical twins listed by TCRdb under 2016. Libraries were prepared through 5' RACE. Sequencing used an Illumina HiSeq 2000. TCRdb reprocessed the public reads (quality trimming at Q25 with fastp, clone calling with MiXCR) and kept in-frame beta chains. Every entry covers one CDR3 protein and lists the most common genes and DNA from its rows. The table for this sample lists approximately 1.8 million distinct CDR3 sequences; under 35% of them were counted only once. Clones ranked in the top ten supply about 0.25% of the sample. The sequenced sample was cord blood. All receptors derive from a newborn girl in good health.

CDR3 protein: CASSFGRVYQETQYF. The CDR3 DNA reads as TGTGCCAGCAGTTTTGGGAGGGTCTACCAAGAGACCCAGTACTTC. The chain uses TRBV6-5 and TRBJ2-5, with TRBD2 identical over 7 bases. Germline V gene sequence: CDR1 MNHEY, CDR2 SVGAGI. Trimming at V came to 4 bases and at J to 0 bases, leaving 5 bases not matched to a gene. The CDR3 consists of 15 residues.

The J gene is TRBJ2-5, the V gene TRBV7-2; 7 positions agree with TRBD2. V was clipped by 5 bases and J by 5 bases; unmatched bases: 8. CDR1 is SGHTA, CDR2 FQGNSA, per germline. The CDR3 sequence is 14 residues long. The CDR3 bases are TGTGCCAGCAGCCGCAAGCGGGACTGGGAGACCCAGTACTTC. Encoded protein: CASSRKRDWETQYF.

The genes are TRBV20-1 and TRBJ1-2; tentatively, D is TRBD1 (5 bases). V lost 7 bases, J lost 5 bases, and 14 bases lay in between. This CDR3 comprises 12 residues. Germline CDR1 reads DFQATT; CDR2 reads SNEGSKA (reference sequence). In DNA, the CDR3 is TGCAGTGTCTCCGGGACCCCATATGGCTACACCTTC. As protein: CSVSGTPYGYTF.

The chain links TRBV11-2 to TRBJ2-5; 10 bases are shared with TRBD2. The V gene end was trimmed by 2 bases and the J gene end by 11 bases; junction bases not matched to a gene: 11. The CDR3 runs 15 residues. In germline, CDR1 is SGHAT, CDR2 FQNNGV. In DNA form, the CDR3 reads TGTGCCAGCAGCTTACTTAGCGGGGGGCCCAATGAGCAGTACTTC. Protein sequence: CASSLLSGGPNEQYF.

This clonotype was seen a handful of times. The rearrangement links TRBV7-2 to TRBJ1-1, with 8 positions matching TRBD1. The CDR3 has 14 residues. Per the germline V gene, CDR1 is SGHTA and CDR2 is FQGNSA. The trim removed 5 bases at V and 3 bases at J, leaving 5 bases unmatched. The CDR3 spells CASSPSGGYTEAFF. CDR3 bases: TGTGCCAGCAGCCCCTCAGGGGGCTACACTGAAGCTTTCTTT.